The 3 T cell receptor beta chains below were found in one sample sequenced in a study of control samples from healthy donors and cancer patients. Libraries were prepared by immunoSEQ multiplex PCR; TCRdb keeps only in-frame clonotypes and omits some of them. Found here are fewer than 250,000 clones; the top ten clones hold around 2%. The sequenced material came from blood. The receptors shown here come from a woman in her twenties or thirties in good health.

The V call is TRBV23-1, the J call TRBJ2-6, with D perhaps being TRBD1 or TRBD2 (5 bases each). TRBV23-1 is reported as an ORF; its role is uncertain. The CDR3 totals 17 residues. Trimming removed 2 bases from V and 4 bases from J, with 15 bases in between. CDR3 DNA sequence: TGCGCCAGCAGTCAAGGGACGTCGGCTGGCGGGGCCAACGTCCTGACTTTC. The encoded protein is CASSQGTSAGGANVLTF.

The chain carries TRBV25-1 and TRBJ2-1; D uncertain. In germline, CDR1 is MGHDK, CDR2 SYGVNS. V dropped 6 bases and J dropped 6 bases, with 9 bases sitting between them. This CDR3 region has 12 residues. CDR3 DNA: TGTGCCAGCAGGGGGTTGGTCAATGAGCAGTTCTTC. Translated, it gives CASRGLVNEQFF.

The genes are TRBV4-2 and TRBJ2-4; 9 bases are shared with TRBD1. The CDR3 is 18 amino acids. The germline V gene encodes CDR1 LGHNA and CDR2 YNFKEQ. V gave up 0 bases and J gave up 0 bases; unmatched junction bases: 6. The CDR3 sequence is CASSQELQGALAKNIQYF. The DNA for the CDR3 is TGTGCCAGCAGCCAAGAATTACAGGGGGCTCTAGCCAAAAACATTCAGTACTTC.